The present entry profiles one TCR beta chain with its context. The target antigen is unknown. PCR used 60 Vbeta primers and 13 Jbeta primers. The repertoire was sequenced with immunoSEQ multiplex PCR; TCRdb's copy has only in-frame clones and lacks some. The sample consists of roughly 150,000 clones, about two thirds of them appearing once. The sample originates from a study of cytomegalovirus exposure and HLA in healthy donors. The V gene's germline CDR1 is LNHDA and CDR2 SQIVND (reference sequence). V lost 3 bases, J lost 0 bases, and 9 bases lay in between. This CDR3 comprises 14 residues. Notes on the study in general: TCR association rates varied by HLA locus in a later analysis, with DRB1 highest and HLA-C lowest. The study listed under 200 cytomegalovirus-associated TCR beta chains. Most likely, a cluster of highly shared sequence variants arose as a sequencing artifact.

The TCR comes from a man aged 55-75 years in good health and CMV-seronegative. The chain couples TRBV19 to TRBJ2-7; perhaps TRBD2 as D (6 bases). The sample taken for sequencing was PBMCs. CDR3 amino acids: CASSMTRSSYEQYF. CDR3 nucleotides: TGTGCCAGTAGTATGACTAGGAGCTCCTACGAGCAGTACTTC.